The source of this T cell receptor (beta chain) is a study of blood T cells in healthy people across ages. This clonotype was picked up one time. The CDR3 spans 17 residues. V was cut by 3 bases and J by 7 bases, with 25 bases left in between. CDR1 is DFQATT, CDR2 SNEGSKA, per germline (reference sequence). Sample-barcoded 5' priming and a J-beta primer mix drove a second PCR of roughly 6 to 12 cycles. TCRdb analysed the 5' RACE reads with MiXCR anew, one entry per CDR3 protein. The repertoire holds about 780,000 distinct CDR3 sequences, with roughly 24% as singletons. The same sample was also studied in work on T cells of mothers and their children. That publication notes: All extracted RNA went into cDNA synthesis, roughly 1.5 ug per 15 ul. Slightly higher overlap, not significant, was seen in related mother-child pairs than in unrelated pairs.

The chain carries TRBV20-1 and TRBJ2-4; possible D gene TRBD1, 5 bases. The receptor comes from a boy between 10 and 17 years old in good health. Sequencing was carried out using blood. CDR3 region: CSARDIVKDATRNIQYF. CDR3 nucleotide sequence: TGCAGTGCTAGGGACATAGTTAAGGACGCGACGAGGAACATTCAGTACTTC.